A selection of T cell receptor beta chains follows, all from one sample in a study of cytomegalovirus exposure and HLA in healthy donors. Clones were sequenced by immunoSEQ multiplex PCR, and TCRdb holds only the in-frame ones, with some missing. The sample comprises under 150,000 clones, about 70% of which are singletons, and more than 4% rests with the top ten. Sequencing was performed on PBMCs. Receptor source: a man aged 55-75 years in good health and CMV-seronegative. CDR3s include the opening cysteine and the closing phenylalanine or tryptophan. D genes are given only for firm matches. Some rows mark clone size as missing; the rest say once, few, many or name a class of expanded clone.

CDR3 protein: CASSYDRFYGYTF; CDR3 DNA: TGTGCCAGCAGTTACGACAGGTTCTATGGCTACACCTTC; CDR3 length: 13; V gene: TRBV6-5; clone size: NA; D gene: NA; J gene: TRBJ1-2
CDR3 protein: CAIRDTGQLNYGYTF; CDR3 DNA: TGTGCCATCAGAGACACGGGACAGTTAAACTATGGCTACACCTTC; CDR3 length: 15; V gene: TRBV10-3; clone size: NA; D gene: TRBD1; J gene: TRBJ1-2
CDR3 protein: CASTPQGSSYEQYF; CDR3 DNA: TGTGCCAGCACCCCGCAGGGGAGCTCCTACGAGCAGTACTTC; CDR3 length: 14; V gene: TRBV2; clone size: NA; D gene: NA; J gene: TRBJ2-7
CDR3 protein: CASSLGGRNTGELFF; CDR3 DNA: TGTGCCAGCAGCTTGGGGGGCCGGAACACCGGGGAGCTGTTTTTT; CDR3 length: 15; V gene: TRBV5-4; clone size: NA; D gene: NA; J gene: TRBJ2-2
CDR3 protein: CASSPRQGYEQYF; CDR3 DNA: TGTGCCAGCAGCCCCCGACAGGGCTACGAGCAGTACTTC; CDR3 length: 13; V gene: TRBV9; clone size: NA; D gene: TRBD1; J gene: TRBJ2-7
CDR3 protein: CASSPGQGGANVLTF; CDR3 DNA: TGTGCCAGCAGCCCCGGACAGGGCGGGGCCAACGTCCTGACTTTC; CDR3 length: 15; V gene: TRBV7-9; clone size: NA; D gene: TRBD1; J gene: TRBJ2-6
CDR3 protein: CASSIAAGGPGDEQFF; CDR3 DNA: TGTGCCAGTAGTATCGCAGCGGGAGGCCCGGGCGATGAGCAGTTCTTC; CDR3 length: 16; V gene: TRBV19; clone size: NA; D gene: TRBD2; J gene: TRBJ2-1
CDR3 protein: CASSDSKGLDTGELFF; CDR3 DNA: TGTGCCAGCAGTGACTCTAAGGGGTTGGACACCGGGGAGCTGTTTTTT; CDR3 length: 16; V gene: TRBV6-4; clone size: NA; D gene: NA; J gene: TRBJ2-2
CDR3 protein: CASSVAGGVTGELFF; CDR3 DNA: TGTGCCAGCAGCGTAGCGGGAGGGGTCACCGGGGAGCTGTTTTTT; CDR3 length: 15; V gene: TRBV9; clone size: once; D gene: TRBD2; J gene: TRBJ2-2
CDR3 protein: CASSATGAGANVLTF; CDR3 DNA: TGTGCCAGCAGCGCTACAGGGGCTGGGGCCAACGTCCTGACTTTC; CDR3 length: 15; V gene: TRBV9; clone size: NA; D gene: TRBD1; J gene: TRBJ2-6
CDR3 protein: CASSLLGGLSGNTIYF; CDR3 DNA: TGTGCCAGCAGTTTATTGGGGGGTCTCTCTGGAAACACCATATATTTT; CDR3 length: 16; V gene: TRBV28; clone size: many; D gene: NA; J gene: TRBJ1-3
CDR3 protein: CASSQTVTGELFF; CDR3 DNA: TGCGCCAGCAGCCAGACAGTCACCGGGGAGCTGTTTTTT; CDR3 length: 13; V gene: TRBV5-1; clone size: NA; D gene: NA; J gene: TRBJ2-2
CDR3 protein: CASSLRSLGQGGYEQYF; CDR3 DNA: TGTGCCAGCAGTTTAAGGAGTCTCGGACAGGGTGGTTACGAGCAGTACTTC; CDR3 length: 17; V gene: TRBV27; clone size: NA; D gene: TRBD1; J gene: TRBJ2-7